Below, 32 T cell receptor beta chains from the same sample are listed, as sequenced in a study of low-dose radiotherapy and immunotherapy resistance in tumors. cDNA synthesis used a TRAV/TRBV-specific primer set for both chains. Using a constant-region primer together with a V-primer adapter, TCRs were subjected to around 20 PCR cycles of amplification. TCRdb analysed the reads with MiXCR anew, one entry per CDR3 protein. The data hold under 35,000 distinct CDR3 sequences, with roughly 49% observed a single time. Described time point: after trial treatment. Sample treatment: LDRT plus nivolumab, ipilimumab, low-dose cyclophosphamide and aspirin (RACIN trial). The sample was PBMCs, taken after low-dose radiotherapy plus immunotherapy. Source of these receptors: a male donor with gallbladder cancer.

This clonotype was recorded only once. The chain joins TRBV6-5 to TRBJ2-5, with TRBD1 as a possible D gene (7 bases). The germline V gene has CDR1 MNHEY and CDR2 SVGAGI. V was pared by 2 bases and J by 5 bases, with 12 bases between. The CDR3 length is 14 residues. The DNA of the CDR3 is TGTGCCAGCAGTTACCAGGGGGGAAGGGAGACCCAGTACTTC. As protein: CASSYQGGRETQYF.

This clonotype was seen a few times. The rearrangement links TRBV3-1 to TRBJ2-5; unclear D gene. Germline V gives CDR1 LGHDT, CDR2 YNNKEL (reference sequence). V shed 1 base and J shed 4 bases, with 4 bases lying between them. This CDR3 comprises 12 residues. The chain's CDR3 is CASSQGPETQYF. The CDR3 DNA sequence: TGTGCCAGCAGCCAAGGGCCAGAGACCCAGTACTTC.

This clonotype was counted at least ten times. V and J are TRBV30 and TRBJ2-3, with 7 nucleotides matching TRBD2. The ends lost 4 bases at V and 5 bases at J; junction bases unmatched: 6. CDR3 length: 13 amino acids. CDR1 is GTSNPN, CDR2 SVGIG, per germline (reference sequence). This CDR3 is CAWKAGVVDTQYF. As DNA, the CDR3 is TGTGCCTGGAAGGCGGGAGTGGTAGATACGCAGTATTTT. Based on the CDR3 plus reference TRBV30 and TRBJ2-3, the full variable domain is SQTIHQWPATLVQPVGSPLSLECTVEGTSNPNLYWYRQAAGRGLQLLFYSVGIGQISSEVPQNLSASRPQDRQFILSSKKLLLSDSGFYLCAWKAGVVDTQYFGPGTRLTVL.

The chain employs TRBV28 and TRBJ2-5; TRBD2 agrees at 9 bases. Losses at the gene ends were 0 bases for V and 1 base for J; bases not matched to a gene: 3. This CDR3 is 16 amino acids long. The germline gives CDR1 MDHEN, CDR2 SYDVKM. CDR3 nucleotide sequence: TGTGCCAGCAGTTTATGGACTAGCGGATCCCAAGAGACCCAGTACTTC. As protein: CASSLWTSGSQETQYF.

This clonotype has a single count. The genes are TRBV5-1 and TRBJ2-2, with TRBD2 as a possible D gene (6 bases). CDR3 size: 13 residues. The germline V gene has CDR1 SGHRS and CDR2 YFSETQ. Trimming took off 1 base at V and 7 bases at J, with 8 bases between the two ends. The CDR3 reads CASSLSGFGELFF. As DNA, the CDR3 is TGCGCCAGCAGCTTGAGCGGGTTCGGGGAGCTGTTTTTT.

The chain combines TRBV29-1 with TRBJ1-5; the D is unclear. The germline V gene encodes CDR1 SQVTM and CDR2 ANQGSEA. This CDR3 comprises 14 residues. V was cut by 7 bases and J by 4 bases, with 17 bases left in between. CDR3 sequence reads: CSAAEGSQNQPQHF. CDR3 nucleotide sequence: TGCAGCGCCGCGGAGGGCAGCCAAAATCAGCCCCAGCATTTT. Based on the CDR3 plus reference TRBV29-1 and TRBJ1-5, the full variable domain is SAVISQKPSRDICQRGTSLTIQCQVDSQVTMMFWYRQQPGQSLTLIATANQGSEATYESGFVIDKFPISRPNLTFSTLTVSNMSPEDSSIYLCSAAEGSQNQPQHFGDGTRLSIL.

The gene calls are TRBV29-1 and TRBJ2-2; 16 nucleotides line up with TRBD2. V shed 3 bases, J shed 5 bases, and the junction held 6 bases outside the gene matches. This CDR3 spans 17 amino acids. Per germline, CDR1 SQVTM and CDR2 ANQGSEA. The CDR3 nucleotides are TGCAGCGTTGAGGGACTAGCGGGAGGGGCGCCTACCGGGGAGCTGTTTTTT. This gives the protein CSVEGLAGGAPTGELFF.

The chain couples TRBV18 to TRBJ1-6, with TRBD1 as a possible D gene (5 bases). V was cut by 1 base and J by 9 bases, with 7 bases left in between. The germline V gene encodes CDR1 KGHSH and CDR2 LQKENI. The CDR3 sequence is 13 residues long. CDR3 sequence: CASSPQRGSPLHF. The DNA for the CDR3 is TGTGCCAGCTCACCACAGAGGGGTTCACCCCTCCACTTT.

This clonotype was detected only a few times. V is TRBV11-2 and J is TRBJ2-5; D call uncertain. V was shortened by 4 bases and J by 4 bases, with 13 bases between the two germline ends. This CDR3 is built from 14 residues. Germline loops: CDR1 SGHAT, CDR2 FQNNGV. The CDR3 DNA reads as TGTGCCAGCAGCTCCGGTCGGGTCCGAGAGACCCAGTACTTC. Translation: CASSSGRVRETQYF. Combining the CDR3 with reference TRBV11-2 and TRBJ2-5 gives the whole variable domain EAGVAQSPRYKIIEKRQSVAFWCNPISGHATLYWYQQILGQGPKLLIQFQNNGVVDDSQLPKDRFSAERLKGVDSTLKIQPAKLEDSAVYLCASSSGRVRETQYFGPGTRLLVL.

This clonotype was picked up a small number of times. The chain has TRBV14 and TRBJ2-1; D gene ambiguous. The CDR3 has 16 amino acids. V was pared by 3 bases and J by 8 bases, with 20 bases between. Germline values: CDR1 SGHDN, CDR2 FVKESK. The CDR3 protein is CASSQWLFSSGDEQFF. The CDR3 DNA is TGTGCCAGCAGCCAGTGGTTGTTTAGTTCCGGCGATGAGCAGTTCTTC. Using reference TRBV14 and TRBJ2-1 for the parts outside the CDR3, the full variable domain is EAGVTQFPSHSVIEKGQTVTLRCDPISGHDNLYWYRRVMGKEIKFLLHFVKESKQDESGMPNNRFLAERTGGTYSTLKVQPAELEDSGVYFCASSQWLFSSGDEQFFGPGTRLTVL.

Comment on this clonotype: This is likely an artifact of a read error, given a far larger clone one base away. V and J are TRBV24-1 and TRBJ1-2, with 8 bases that match TRBD1. The V and J ends lost 12 bases and 7 bases, in that order; junction bases with no gene match: 15. The CDR3 has 14 amino acids. Germline CDR1 reads KGHDR; CDR2 reads SFDVKD. The CDR3: CAGEGTGGLGGYTF. In DNA, the CDR3 is TGTGCCGGCGAAGGGACAGGCGGTTTAGGTGGCTACACCTTC.

This clonotype was observed once. The chain joins TRBV12-3 or TRBV12-4 to TRBJ1-1; D remains unclear. Deletions cut 3 bases from V and 1 base from J, with 12 bases between. CDR3 length: 15 amino acids. The CDR3 loop reads CASSLIGVGNTEAFF. The CDR3 DNA follows: TGTGCCAGCAGTTTGATCGGGGTTGGGAACACTGAAGCTTTCTTT.

The rearrangement joins TRBV5-1 to TRBJ2-7; D remains ambiguous. V shed 0 bases and J shed 1 base, with 8 bases lying between them. Looked up from germline, CDR1 is SGHRS and CDR2 is YFSETQ. The CDR3 runs 14 residues. The CDR3 loop reads CASSLDGRSYEQYF. The CDR3, as DNA: TGCGCCAGCAGCTTGGACGGAAGGTCCTACGAGCAGTACTTC.

This clonotype came up many times. V and J are TRBV24-1 and TRBJ2-7; no firm D call. From germline, CDR1 is KGHDR and CDR2 SFDVKD. V gave up 5 bases and J gave up 6 bases, with 7 bases separating them. This CDR3 is 11 amino acids long. CDR3 protein: CATSGSAEQYF. The CDR3 DNA follows: TGTGCCACCAGTGGAAGCGCCGAGCAGTACTTC.

The chain recombines TRBV5-1 with TRBJ2-3; 10 bases align to TRBD2. Per the germline V gene, CDR1 is SGHRS and CDR2 is YFSETQ. The CDR3 loop spans 16 amino acids. V trimming: 1 base; J trimming: 0 bases; junction bases outside the gene matches: 2. The CDR3 DNA follows: TGCGCCAGCAGCTTGTCACTAGCGGGGAGCACAGATACGCAGTATTTT. Its translation: CASSLSLAGSTDTQYF.

In the case of this clonotype: A far larger clone differs by one base, so this is likely a read error. The CDR3 protein is CGSSTGQAYEQYF. Written as DNA, the CDR3 is TGTGGCAGCAGCACGGGACAGGCGTACGAGCAGTACTTC. The chain links TRBV7-2 to TRBJ2-7; TRBD1 matches at 8 bases. Germline V gene data show CDR1 as SGHTA and CDR2 as FQGNSA. The length of the CDR3 is 13 residues.

The chain couples TRBV30 to TRBJ1-1; weak D call: TRBD1 (5 bases). This CDR3 has 12 residues. V dropped 2 bases and J dropped 10 bases, with 14 bases sitting between them. Germline V gene sequence: CDR1 GTSNPN, CDR2 SVGIG (reference sequence). CDR3 DNA sequence: TGTGCCTGGAGTCGAGGGGATGGGGGAGCTTTCTTT. This sequence encodes CAWSRGDGGAFF.

This clonotype was found a few times. The chain combines TRBV14 with TRBJ2-2; D is undetermined. Trimming left V 0 bases short and J 6 bases short, with 5 bases between. The CDR3 contains 13 residues. CDR1 and CDR2 from the germline V gene are SGHDN and FVKESK. The CDR3 region is CASSQDMSGELFF. The DNA for the CDR3 is TGTGCCAGCAGCCAAGATATGTCCGGGGAGCTGTTTTTT.

J is TRBJ2-1 and V is TRBV5-1, with D maybe TRBD2 (6 bases). This CDR3 contains 14 residues. The germline V and J ends were trimmed by 4 bases and 8 bases, with 16 bases remaining between them. Looked up from germline, CDR1 is SGHRS and CDR2 is YFSETQ. The CDR3 coding sequence is TGCGCCAGCAGCCGCCCTGGGAGGACGGATGAGCAGTTCTTC. Its protein product is CASSRPGRTDEQFF.

The sample holds many counts of this clonotype. The rearrangement links TRBV5-4 to TRBJ2-1; 10 bases align to TRBD2. Losses at the gene ends were 4 bases for V and 2 bases for J; bases not matched to a gene: 6. Germline CDR1 is SGHNT and CDR2 is YYREEE (reference sequence). CDR3 length: 16 amino acids. This CDR3 reads CASSAAGTSAYNEQFF. CDR3 coding DNA: TGTGCCAGCAGCGCCGCCGGGACTAGCGCCTACAATGAGCAGTTCTTC.

The chain combines TRBV4-2 with TRBJ2-3, with TRBD2 as a possible D gene (5 bases). The germline V gene has CDR1 LGHNA and CDR2 YNFKEQ. This CDR3 comprises 14 residues. Trimming removed 0 bases from V and 2 bases from J, with 6 bases in between. CDR3 region: CASSQEDYTDTQYF. The DNA of the CDR3 is TGTGCCAGCAGCCAAGAAGACTACACAGATACGCAGTATTTT.

Worth noting for this clonotype: One base separates it from a far larger clone, so it is likely a read error. The gene calls are TRBV12-3 or TRBV12-4 and TRBJ2-1, with TRBD1 identical over 9 bases. There are 15 residues in the CDR3. J was trimmed by 10 bases and V by 6 bases; bases with no gene match: 13. The CDR3 coding sequence is TGTGCCAGCAGACTGGGACAGGGTCGGACCTACGAGCAGTTCTTC. Its translation: CASRLGQGRTYEQFF.

This clonotype was observed a handful of times. CDR3 region: CASKRDEETQYF. The CDR3 DNA sequence: TGTGCCAGCAAGCGGGATGAAGAGACCCAGTACTTC. J is TRBJ2-5 and V is TRBV2, with 7 bases fitting TRBD2. V shed 7 bases and J 3 bases; nucleotides not matched to a gene: 2. The germline V gene encodes CDR1 SNHLY and CDR2 FYNNEI. CDR3 length: 12 residues.

As for this clonotype: A read error is likely here: a far larger clone is one base away. The chain employs TRBV6-6 and TRBJ2-1; 13 positions match TRBD2. The CDR3 runs to 17 residues. V dropped 6 bases and J dropped 10; count of bases not matched to a gene: 15. CDR1 MNHNY and CDR2 SVGAGI come from the germline V gene (reference sequence). The DNA for the CDR3 is TGTGCCAGCAGCCGCAGACTAGCGGGGGGCCAAAGCTACGAGCAGTTCTTC. Protein: CASSRRLAGGQSYEQFF.

The J gene is TRBJ2-2, the V gene TRBV4-1; D may be TRBD2 (5 bases). The germline CDR1 and CDR2 sequences are MGHRA and YSYEKL. Trimming removed 3 bases from V and 0 bases from J, with 14 bases in between. The CDR3 loop spans 17 amino acids. The CDR3 here is CASSQVDYGSNTGELFF. CDR3 nucleotides: TGCGCCAGCAGCCAGGTTGACTACGGATCGAACACCGGGGAGCTGTTTTTT.

This chain uses TRBV6-2 or TRBV6-3 with TRBJ1-2; 9 bases align to TRBD1. V gave up 11 bases and J gave up 4 bases; unmatched junction bases: 8. Germline V gene sequence: CDR1 MNHEY, CDR2 SVGEGT. The CDR3 sequence is 13 residues long. CDR3 bases: TGTGCCTCAAACCCGGGACAGGGCTATGGCTACACCTTC. Its translation is CASNPGQGYGYTF.

In this sample, this clonotype is medium-sized. V gene TRBV29-1 combines with J gene TRBJ2-1; D unresolved. Trimming left V 4 bases short and J 4 bases short, with 5 bases between. This CDR3 is built from 11 residues. The germline V gene has CDR1 SQVTM and CDR2 ANQGSEA. The CDR3 nucleotides are TGCAGCGTTGGTGTTTACAATGAGCAGTTCTTC. This encodes CSVGVYNEQFF.

On this clonotype itself: The DNA is left out, because the CDR3 cannot be placed on it with certainty; the CDR3 is given as TCRdb lists it. V usage is TRBV6-6 and J usage is TRBJ2-2; whether TRBD2, the table's D call, matches the DNA was not checked. CDR1 is MNHNY, CDR2 SVGAGI, per germline (reference sequence). Including both end residues, the CDR3 is 19 amino acids long. CDR3: CASRGLAANTGELFFFFFF.

The chain combines TRBV6-1 with TRBJ2-7; tentatively, D is TRBD1 or TRBD2 (7 bases each). Germline V gives CDR1 MNHNS, CDR2 SASEGT. The germline V and J ends were trimmed by 10 bases and 2 bases, with 21 bases remaining between them. This CDR3 region has 15 residues. CDR3 region: CAIQNPTGRAYEQYF. The CDR3 bases are TGTGCCATCCAGAACCCGACAGGGAGGGCCTACGAGCAGTACTTC.

This clonotype was seen a handful of times. Only one base separates this from a far larger clonotype, so it likely reflects a read error. The chain combines TRBV29-1 with TRBJ2-1, with TRBD2 as a possible D gene (6 bases). V lost 7 bases to trimming and J lost 10 bases, with 20 bases between them. The CDR3 consists of 13 residues. Germline loops: CDR1 SQVTM, CDR2 ANQGSEA. The CDR3 nucleotides read TGCAGCGCTAAAGACGCGATCGGAGGGGAGCAGTTCTTC. Its protein is CSAKDAIGGEQFF.

The CDR3, as DNA: TGTGCCAGCAGCCCTGTCCCGGTTGGGGCAAGCACAGATACGCAGTATTTT. Amino acids: CASSPVPVGASTDTQYF. The chain uses TRBV7-8 and TRBJ2-3; D is perhaps TRBD1 (5 bases). V gave up 5 bases and J gave up 0 bases, with 18 bases separating them. The CDR3 has 17 residues. CDR1 is SGHVS, CDR2 FQNEAQ, per germline.

Details on this clonotype: A read error likely explains this, since a far larger clone differs by one base. The chain joins TRBV5-1 to TRBJ2-1; 10 positions match TRBD1. This CDR3 has 17 amino acids. The V gene end was trimmed by 4 bases and the J gene end by 10 bases; junction bases not matched to a gene: 17. In germline, CDR1 is SGHRS, CDR2 YFSETQ. The CDR3 loop reads CASSPHKSGQGLYEQFF. In nucleotides, the CDR3 is TGCGCCAGCAGCCCCCACAAGTCGGGACAGGGGTTATACGAGCAGTTCTTC.